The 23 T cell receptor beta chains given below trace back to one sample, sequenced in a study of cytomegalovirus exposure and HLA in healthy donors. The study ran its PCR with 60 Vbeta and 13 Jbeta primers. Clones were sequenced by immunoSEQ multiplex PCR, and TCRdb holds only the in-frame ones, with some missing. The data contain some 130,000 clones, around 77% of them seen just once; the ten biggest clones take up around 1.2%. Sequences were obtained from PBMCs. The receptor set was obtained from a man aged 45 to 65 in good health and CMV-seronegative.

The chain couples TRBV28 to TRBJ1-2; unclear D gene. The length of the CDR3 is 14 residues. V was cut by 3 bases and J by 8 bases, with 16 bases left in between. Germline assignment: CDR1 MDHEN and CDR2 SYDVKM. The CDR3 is CASSFSGGGSGYTF. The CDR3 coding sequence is TGTGCCAGCAGTTTCTCGGGTGGAGGGAGCGGCTACACCTTC.

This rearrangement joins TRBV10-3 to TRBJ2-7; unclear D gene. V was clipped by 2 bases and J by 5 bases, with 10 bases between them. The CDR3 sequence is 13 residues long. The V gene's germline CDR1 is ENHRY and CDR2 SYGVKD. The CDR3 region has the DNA TGTGCCATCAGTGAGAGCCAGACACACGAGCAGTACTTC. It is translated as CAISESQTHEQYF.

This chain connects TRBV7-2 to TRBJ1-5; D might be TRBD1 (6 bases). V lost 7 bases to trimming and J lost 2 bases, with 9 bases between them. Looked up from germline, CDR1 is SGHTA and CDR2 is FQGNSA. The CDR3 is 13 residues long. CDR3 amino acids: CASNSGGNQPQHF. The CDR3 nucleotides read TGTGCCAGCAACTCAGGGGGCAATCAGCCCCAGCATTTT.

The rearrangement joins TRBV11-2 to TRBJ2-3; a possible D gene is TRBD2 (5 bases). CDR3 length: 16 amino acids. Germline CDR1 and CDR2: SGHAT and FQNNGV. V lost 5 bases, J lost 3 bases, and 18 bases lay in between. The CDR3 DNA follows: TGTGCCAGCAGCCCGTGGGCCGCCCGGAGGACAGATACGCAGTATTTT. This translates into CASSPWAARRTDTQYF. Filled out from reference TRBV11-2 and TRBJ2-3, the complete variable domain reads EAGVAQSPRYKIIEKRQSVAFWCNPISGHATLYWYQQILGQGPKLLIQFQNNGVVDDSQLPKDRFSAERLKGVDSTLKIQPAKLEDSAVYLCASSPWAARRTDTQYFGPGTRLTVL.

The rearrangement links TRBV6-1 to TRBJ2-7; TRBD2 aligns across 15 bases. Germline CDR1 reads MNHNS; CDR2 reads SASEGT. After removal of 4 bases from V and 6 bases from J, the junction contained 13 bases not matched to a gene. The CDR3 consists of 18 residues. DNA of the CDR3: TGTGCCAGCAGTGGGGCGGGACTAGCGGGAGGAGGTTGGTTCGAGCAGTACTTC. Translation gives CASSGAGLAGGGWFEQYF.

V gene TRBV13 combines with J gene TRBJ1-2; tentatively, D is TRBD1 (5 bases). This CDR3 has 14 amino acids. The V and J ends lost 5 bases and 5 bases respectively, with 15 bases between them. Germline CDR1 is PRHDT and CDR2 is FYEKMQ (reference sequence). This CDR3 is CASSTWGRGYGYTF. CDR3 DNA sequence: TGTGCCAGCAGCACCTGGGGTCGGGGGTATGGCTACACCTTC.

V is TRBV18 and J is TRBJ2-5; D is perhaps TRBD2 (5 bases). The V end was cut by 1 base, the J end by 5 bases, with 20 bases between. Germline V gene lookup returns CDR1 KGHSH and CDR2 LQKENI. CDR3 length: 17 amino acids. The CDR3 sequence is CASSPLGRGSPGETQYF. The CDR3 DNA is TGTGCCAGCTCACCACTAGGTAGAGGATCCCCGGGGGAGACCCAGTACTTC.

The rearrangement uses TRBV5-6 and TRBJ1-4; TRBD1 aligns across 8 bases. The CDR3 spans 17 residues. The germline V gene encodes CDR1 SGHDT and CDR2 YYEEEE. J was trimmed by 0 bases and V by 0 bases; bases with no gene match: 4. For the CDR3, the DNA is TGTGCCAGCAGCTTGGCCGGGACAGGTGCAACTAATGAAAAACTGTTTTTT. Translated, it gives CASSLAGTGATNEKLFF.

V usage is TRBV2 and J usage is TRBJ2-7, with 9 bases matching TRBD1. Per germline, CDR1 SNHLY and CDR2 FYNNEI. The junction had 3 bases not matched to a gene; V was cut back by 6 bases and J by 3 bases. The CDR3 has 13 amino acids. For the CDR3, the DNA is TGTGCCAGCAGCTCGGGACAGGGCTACGAGCAGTACTTC. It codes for CASSSGQGYEQYF.

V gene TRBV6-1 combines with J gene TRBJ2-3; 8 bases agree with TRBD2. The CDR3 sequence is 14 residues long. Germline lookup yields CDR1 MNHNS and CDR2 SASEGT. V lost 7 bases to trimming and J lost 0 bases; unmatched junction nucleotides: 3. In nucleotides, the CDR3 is TGTGCCAGCACCCCTAGCGGGAGCACAGATACGCAGTATTTT. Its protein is CASTPSGSTDTQYF.

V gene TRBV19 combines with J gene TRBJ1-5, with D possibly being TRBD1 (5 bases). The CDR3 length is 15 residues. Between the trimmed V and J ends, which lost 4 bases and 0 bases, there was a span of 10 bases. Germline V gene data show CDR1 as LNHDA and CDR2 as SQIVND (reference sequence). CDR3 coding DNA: TGTGCCAGTAGTAGGGGACTTTATAGCAATCAGCCCCAGCATTTT. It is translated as CASSRGLYSNQPQHF.

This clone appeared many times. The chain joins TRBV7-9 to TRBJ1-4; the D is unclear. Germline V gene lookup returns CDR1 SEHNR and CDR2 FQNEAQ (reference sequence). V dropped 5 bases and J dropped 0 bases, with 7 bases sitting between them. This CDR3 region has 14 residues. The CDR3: CASSRDATNEKLFF. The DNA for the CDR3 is TGTGCCAGCAGCCGAGATGCAACTAATGAAAAACTGTTTTTT.

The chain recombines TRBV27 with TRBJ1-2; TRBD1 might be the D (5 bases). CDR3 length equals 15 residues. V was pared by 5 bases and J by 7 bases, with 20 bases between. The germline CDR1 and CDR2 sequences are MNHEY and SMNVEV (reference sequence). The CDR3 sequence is CASSPTPLGDSGYTF. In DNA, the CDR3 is TGTGCCAGCAGTCCTACGCCTCTAGGGGATTCTGGCTACACCTTC.

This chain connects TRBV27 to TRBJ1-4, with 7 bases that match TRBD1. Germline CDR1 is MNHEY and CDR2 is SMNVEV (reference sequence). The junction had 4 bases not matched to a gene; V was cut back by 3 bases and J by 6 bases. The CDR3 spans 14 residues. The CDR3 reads CASSFGTEHEKLFF. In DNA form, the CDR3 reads TGTGCCAGCAGTTTCGGGACAGAACATGAAAAACTGTTTTTT.

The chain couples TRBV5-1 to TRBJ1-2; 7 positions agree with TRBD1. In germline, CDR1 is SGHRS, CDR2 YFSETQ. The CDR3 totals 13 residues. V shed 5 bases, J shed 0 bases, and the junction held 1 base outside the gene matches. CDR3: CASRQGTNYGYTF. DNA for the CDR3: TGCGCCAGCAGACAGGGGACTAACTATGGCTACACCTTC.

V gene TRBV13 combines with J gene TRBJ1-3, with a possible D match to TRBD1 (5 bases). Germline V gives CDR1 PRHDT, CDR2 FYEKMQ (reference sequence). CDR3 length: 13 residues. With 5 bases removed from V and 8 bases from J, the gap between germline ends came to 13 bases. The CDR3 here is CASSIQGPDTIYF. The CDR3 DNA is TGTGCCAGCAGCATCCAGGGTCCGGACACCATATATTTT.

The CDR3 is CASRRREGTIYGYTF. DNA of the CDR3: TGTGCCAGCAGAAGAAGGGAGGGGACGATTTATGGCTACACCTTC. This chain links TRBV6-5 with TRBJ1-2, with D possibly TRBD1 on 5 matching bases. V dropped 6 bases and J dropped 5 bases, with 19 bases sitting between them. CDR3 size: 15 residues. Germline V gives CDR1 MNHEY, CDR2 SVGAGI.

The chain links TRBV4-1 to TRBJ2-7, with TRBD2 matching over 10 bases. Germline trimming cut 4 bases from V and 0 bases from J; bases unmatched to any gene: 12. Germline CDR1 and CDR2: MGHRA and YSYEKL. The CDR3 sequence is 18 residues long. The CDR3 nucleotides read TGCGCCAGCAGCCGATTCGCTAGCGGGAGCCAAAGCTCCTACGAGCAGTACTTC. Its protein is CASSRFASGSQSSYEQYF.

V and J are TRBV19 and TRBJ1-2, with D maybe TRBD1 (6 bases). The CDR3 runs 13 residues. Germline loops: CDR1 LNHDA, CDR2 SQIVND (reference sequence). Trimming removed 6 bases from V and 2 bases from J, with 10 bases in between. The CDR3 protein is CASRRTENYGYTF. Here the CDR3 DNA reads TGTGCCAGTAGAAGGACAGAAAACTATGGCTACACCTTC.

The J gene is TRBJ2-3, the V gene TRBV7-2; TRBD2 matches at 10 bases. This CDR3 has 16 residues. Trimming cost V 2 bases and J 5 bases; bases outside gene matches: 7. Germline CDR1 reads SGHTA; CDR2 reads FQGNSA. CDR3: CASSLRGLAGVDTQYF. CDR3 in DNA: TGTGCCAGCAGCTTACGGGGCCTAGCGGGAGTAGATACGCAGTATTTT.

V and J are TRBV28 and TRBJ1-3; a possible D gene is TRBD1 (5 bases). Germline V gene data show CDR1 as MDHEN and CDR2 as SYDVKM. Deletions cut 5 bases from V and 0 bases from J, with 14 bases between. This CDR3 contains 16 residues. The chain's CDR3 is CASSPQGILSGNTIYF. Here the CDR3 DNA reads TGTGCCAGCAGTCCGCAGGGAATCCTCTCTGGAAACACCATATATTTT.

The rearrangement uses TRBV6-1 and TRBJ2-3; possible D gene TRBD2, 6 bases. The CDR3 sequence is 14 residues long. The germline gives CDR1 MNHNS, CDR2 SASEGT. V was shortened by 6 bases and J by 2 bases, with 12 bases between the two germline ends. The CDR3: CASRVAESTDTQYF. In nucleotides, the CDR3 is TGTGCCAGCAGGGTAGCGGAGTCCACAGATACGCAGTATTTT.

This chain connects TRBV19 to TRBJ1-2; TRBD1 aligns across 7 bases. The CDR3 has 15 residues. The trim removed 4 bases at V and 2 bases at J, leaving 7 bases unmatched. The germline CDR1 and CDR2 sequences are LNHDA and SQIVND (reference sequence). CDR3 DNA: TGTGCCAGTAGTAACAAACCGACAGGGAACTATGGCTACACCTTC. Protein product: CASSNKPTGNYGYTF. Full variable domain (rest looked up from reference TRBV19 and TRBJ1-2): DGGITQSPKYLFRKEGQNVTLSCEQNLNHDAMYWYRQDPGQGLRLIYYSQIVNDFQKGDIAEGYSVSREKKESFPLTVTSAQKNPTAFYLCASSNKPTGNYGYTFGSGTRLTVV.